Listed here is a single T cell receptor (beta chain). What it binds is not known. This sample was taken from a study of Ad26.COV2.S vaccination and SARS-CoV-2 variants. Described treatment: around 19 received Ad26.COV2.S at low or high dose, single or two shots; 5 received placebo; per-sample allocation not given. Sampling happened 63 days after the first vaccine or placebo injection. Libraries were prepared by immunoSEQ multiplex PCR; TCRdb keeps only in-frame clonotypes and omits some of them. Of around 450,000 clones listed, about nine tenths were seen once; the top ten hold roughly an eighth. Whole-study findings and limits: Similar non-spike TCR breadth was seen in vaccine and placebo recipients.

Losses at the gene ends were 4 bases for V and 2 bases for J; bases not matched to a gene: 5. The CDR3 consists of 14 residues. Germline V gives CDR1 SEHNR, CDR2 FQNEAQ (reference sequence). This receptor was taken from a person between 18 and 59 years old who received the Ad26.COV2.S COVID-19 vaccine or a placebo. Sequenced here: peripheral blood, sampled in a trial of Ad26.COV2.S vaccine versus placebo. This chain joins TRBV7-9 and TRBJ2-7; 7 positions agree with TRBD1. The CDR3 loop is CASSYRQGPYEQYF. As DNA, the CDR3 is TGTGCCAGCAGCTACAGACAGGGCCCCTACGAGCAGTACTTC.